Below are 32 T cell receptor beta chains sequenced from a single sample in a study of T cell changes during pregnancy in multiple sclerosis. Produced via immunoSEQ multiplex PCR; TCRdb's table is partial and in-frame only. Altogether approximately 40,000 clones are present, 75% to 95% being singletons, with the ten largest covering approximately 0.7%. The sequencing here drew on CD4+ T cells from peripheral blood mononuclear cells, taken before pregnancy. The receptors originated from a female donor with multiple sclerosis, enrolled in a pregnancy study.

The CDR3 loop reads CASSQMRNPKFGNTEAFF. In DNA form, the CDR3 reads TGTGCCAGCAGCCAAATGAGGAATCCCAAGTTTGGGAACACTGAAGCTTTCTTT. The J gene is TRBJ1-1, the V gene TRBV16, with D uncertain. The CDR3 loop spans 18 amino acids. Germline V lookup: CDR1 KGHSY, CDR2 FQNENV. V lost 2 bases to trimming and J lost 1 base, with 20 bases between them.

The CDR3 sequence: CASSSRTSGEADTQYF. The CDR3 bases are TGTGCCAGCAGCTCCCGGACTAGCGGGGAAGCAGATACGCAGTATTTT. This chain uses TRBV7-3 with TRBJ2-3, with 12 bases identical to TRBD2. Losses at the gene ends were 4 bases for V and 4 bases for J; bases not matched to a gene: 6. Germline values: CDR1 SGHTA, CDR2 FQGTGA. This CDR3 is built from 16 residues.

CDR3 sequence (DNA): TGTGCCAGCAGTGAGGCCGGGACAGGGGAACGCGAGCAGTACTTC. Encoded protein: CASSEAGTGEREQYF. This chain joins TRBV25-1 and TRBJ2-7, with TRBD1 matching over 10 bases. From germline, CDR1 is MGHDK and CDR2 SYGVNS. Trimming took 3 bases from V and 6 from J; bases not matched to a gene: 8. The CDR3 extends over 15 amino acids.

The rearrangement uses TRBV27 and TRBJ2-7, with 12 bases lining up with TRBD2. CDR3 length equals 16 residues. Germline V gene lookup returns CDR1 MNHEY and CDR2 SMNVEV (reference sequence). V lost 4 bases and J lost 6; bases outside the gene matches: 10. The chain's CDR3 is CASSSRLAGVWAEQYF. In nucleotides, the CDR3 is TGTGCCAGCAGTTCCCGACTAGCGGGAGTTTGGGCCGAGCAGTACTTC.

DNA of the CDR3: TGTGCCAGTAGTATAGCGAGGGATCCCTCCTACGAGCAGTACTTC. Amino acid sequence: CASSIARDPSYEQYF. The V gene is TRBV19, the J gene TRBJ2-7; the D gene is possibly TRBD2 (5 bases). V was cut by 1 base and J by 0 bases, with 10 bases left in between. CDR1 and CDR2 (germline): LNHDA, SQIVND (reference sequence). The CDR3 spans 15 residues. The whole variable domain, filled in from reference TRBV19 and TRBJ2-7, reads DGGITQSPKYLFRKEGQNVTLSCEQNLNHDAMYWYRQDPGQGLRLIYYSQIVNDFQKGDIAEGYSVSREKKESFPLTVTSAQKNPTAFYLCASSIARDPSYEQYFGPGTRLTVT.

The chain links TRBV5-1 to TRBJ2-2; D may be TRBD1 (6 bases). This CDR3 is 15 amino acids long. Germline CDR1 SGHRS, CDR2 YFSETQ. The V end was cut by 4 bases, the J end by 0 bases, with 10 bases between. CDR3 in DNA: TGCGCCAGCAGCGGCGACAGGCCGAACACCGGGGAGCTGTTTTTT. This codes for CASSGDRPNTGELFF.

This clone was seen just once. The chain has TRBV18 and TRBJ2-3, with D possibly matching TRBD1 (5 bases). Per germline, CDR1 KGHSH and CDR2 LQKENI. Trimming removed 1 base from V and 0 bases from J, with 14 bases in between. The CDR3 has 17 amino acids. The DNA of the CDR3 is TGTGCCAGCTCACCACTTAGTAGGACACGGAGCACAGATACGCAGTATTTT. Amino acids: CASSPLSRTRSTDTQYF.

The chain couples TRBV9 to TRBJ1-1, with a tentative D call TRBD1 (5 bases). Germline-derived CDR1 and CDR2 are SGDLS and YYNGEE. The V and J ends lost 4 bases and 0 bases respectively, with 10 bases between them. The CDR3 sequence is 14 residues long. CDR3 DNA sequence: TGTGCCAGCAGCCCGACAGTCCTGAACACTGAAGCTTTCTTT. This gives the protein CASSPTVLNTEAFF.

This clone was observed once. This sequence joins TRBV18 and TRBJ2-3, with TRBD1 matching over 7 bases. V lost 4 bases and J lost 2; bases outside the gene matches: 15. Germline lookup yields CDR1 KGHSH and CDR2 LQKENI. The CDR3 runs 18 residues. This CDR3 reads CASSLLAPTGIVTDTQYF. The CDR3 nucleotides are TGTGCCAGCTCACTCCTGGCCCCGACAGGGATCGTCACAGATACGCAGTATTTT.

This chain joins TRBV27 and TRBJ2-3, with 7 nucleotides matching TRBD1. Losses at the gene ends were 3 bases for V and 1 base for J; bases not matched to a gene: 7. This CDR3 is 16 amino acids long. Germline V gene data show CDR1 as MNHEY and CDR2 as SMNVEV (reference sequence). The CDR3 here is CASSFVRGLGTDTQYF. The CDR3 region has the DNA TGTGCCAGCAGTTTTGTAAGGGGGCTTGGCACAGATACGCAGTATTTT.

The rearrangement links TRBV5-1 to TRBJ1-1; TRBD1 matches 8 bases. The length of the CDR3 is 14 residues. The germline CDR1 and CDR2 sequences are SGHRS and YFSETQ. Trimming took 8 bases from V and 1 from J; bases not matched to a gene: 7. The CDR3 DNA sequence: TGCGCCAGTAATACCGGGACAGGGAACACTGAAGCTTTCTTT. Translating it yields CASNTGTGNTEAFF.

The genes are TRBV29-1 and TRBJ1-1; 12 bases align to TRBD1. The germline gives CDR1 SQVTM, CDR2 ANQGSEA. The CDR3 covers 13 residues. V trimming: 1 base; J trimming: 7 bases; junction bases outside the gene matches: 1. This chain's CDR3 is CSVEGDRGREAFF. The CDR3 bases are TGCAGCGTTGAAGGGGACAGGGGGCGTGAAGCTTTCTTT.

The chain is built from TRBV27 and TRBJ2-7; tentatively, D is TRBD1 (7 bases). The CDR3 spans 15 residues. CDR1 is MNHEY and CDR2 is SMNVEV in the germline V gene (reference sequence). V was trimmed by 5 bases and J by 2 bases, leaving 16 bases between them. The CDR3 spells CASSLSPGGPYEQYF. The CDR3 coding sequence is TGTGCCAGCAGTCTCTCTCCAGGGGGGCCCTACGAGCAGTACTTC.

This chain links TRBV5-1 with TRBJ2-7; 11 bases match TRBD1. With V trimmed by 3 bases and J by 5 bases, 4 bases remained unmatched. CDR1 and CDR2 (germline): SGHRS, YFSETQ. This CDR3 comprises 14 residues. In nucleotides, the CDR3 is TGCGCCAGCAGCTCGGGACAGGGGGTTGACGAGCAGTACTTC. Protein sequence: CASSSGQGVDEQYF. Using reference TRBV5-1 and TRBJ2-7 for the parts outside the CDR3, the full variable domain is KAGVTQTPRYLIKTRGQQVTLSCSPISGHRSVSWYQQTPGQGLQFLFEYFSETQRNKGNFPGRFSGRQFSNSRSEMNVSTLELGDSALYLCASSSGQGVDEQYFGPGTRLTVT.

The V and J genes are TRBV28 and TRBJ2-7; D is possibly TRBD2 (5 bases). V was trimmed by 3 bases and J by 3 bases, leaving 15 bases between them. This CDR3 spans 15 amino acids. Germline CDR1 is MDHEN and CDR2 is SYDVKM. CDR3 sequence (DNA): TGTGCCAGCAGTTTGGTACGCGGGCTCAACTACGAGCAGTACTTC. Translation gives CASSLVRGLNYEQYF.

This clone has only one observation. CDR3 DNA: TGTGCCAGCAGCTTAGGGGTGAGCGCCGGGGAGCTGTTTTTT. Protein product: CASSLGVSAGELFF. The chain recombines TRBV7-2 with TRBJ2-2; D gene uncertain. The CDR3 spans 14 residues. CDR1 is SGHTA, CDR2 FQGNSA, per germline. V was clipped by 1 base and J by 6 bases, with 9 bases between them.

V usage is TRBV4-3 and J usage is TRBJ2-5; 10 bases fit TRBD1. The J segment lost 4 bases and the V segment lost 1 base, leaving 0 bases of the junction unmatched. This CDR3 is built from 14 residues. Germline V gives CDR1 LGHNA, CDR2 YSLEER. The CDR3 DNA follows: TGCGCCAGCAGCCAAGGGACAGGGGGAGAGACCCAGTACTTC. Translating it yields CASSQGTGGETQYF.

The genes are TRBV10-3 and TRBJ2-5; TRBD1 matches 12 bases. In germline, CDR1 is ENHRY, CDR2 SYGVKD. The V and J ends lost 6 bases and 5 bases, in that order; junction bases with no gene match: 7. The CDR3 totals 15 residues. CDR3 protein: CAIRGGTGGDETQYF. In DNA, the CDR3 is TGTGCCATCAGGGGCGGGACAGGGGGCGATGAGACCCAGTACTTC.

The chain uses TRBV6-5 and TRBJ1-5; 7 nucleotides align to TRBD1. The CDR3 extends over 14 amino acids. The V gene end was trimmed by 5 bases and the J gene end by 3 bases; junction bases not matched to a gene: 4. Germline CDR1 MNHEY, CDR2 SVGAGI. For the CDR3, the DNA is TGTGCCAGCAGTCAGACAGGGTCCAATCAGCCCCAGCATTTT. Its translation: CASSQTGSNQPQHF.

V usage is TRBV30 and J usage is TRBJ2-4; D is possibly TRBD2 (6 bases). CDR1 is GTSNPN and CDR2 is SVGIG in the germline V gene (reference sequence). V shed 3 bases and J shed 0 bases, with 9 bases lying between them. The CDR3 runs 14 residues. In nucleotides, the CDR3 is TGTGCCTGGAGCCAGGGACTAGCCAAAAACATTCAGTACTTC. Amino acids: CAWSQGLAKNIQYF. The variable domain in full, with the rest retrieved from reference TRBV30 and TRBJ2-4, is SQTIHQWPATLVQPVGSPLSLECTVEGTSNPNLYWYRQAAGRGLQLLFYSVGIGQISSEVPQNLSASRPQDRQFILSSKKLLLSDSGFYLCAWSQGLAKNIQYFGAGTRLSVL.

This chain connects TRBV10-3 to TRBJ2-5; 8 nucleotides align to TRBD1. This CDR3 has 17 amino acids. The V gene end was trimmed by 6 bases and the J gene end by 0 bases; junction bases not matched to a gene: 12. Germline values: CDR1 ENHRY, CDR2 SYGVKD. The CDR3 spells CAISQGATGGYQETQYF. The CDR3 DNA follows: TGTGCCATCAGCCAGGGGGCGACAGGAGGATACCAAGAGACCCAGTACTTC.

A few counts support this clone. The chain is built from TRBV30 and TRBJ1-3; no reliable D call. V gave up 0 bases and J gave up 0 bases, with 9 bases separating them. CDR3 length: 15 residues. The germline V gene has CDR1 GTSNPN and CDR2 SVGIG (reference sequence). CDR3 loop: CAWSVPGASGNTIYF. For the CDR3, the DNA is TGTGCCTGGAGTGTCCCCGGAGCCTCTGGAAACACCATATATTTT.

A note on this clone: No DNA is shown, since the ends of the CDR3 on it are uncertain; the CDR3 is the one TCRdb lists. The chain links TRBV21-1 to TRBJ2-7; the table's D gene call, TRBD2, was not cross checked with the DNA. TRBV21-1 is a listed pseudogene. The CDR3 comprises 16 residues, both ends counted. The CDR3 spells CASSLRVGLGSYEQYF.

V gene TRBV19 combines with J gene TRBJ1-5; D may be TRBD1 (6 bases). The CDR3 is made up of 13 amino acids. The germline V gene has CDR1 LNHDA and CDR2 SQIVND (reference sequence). The V end lost 6 bases, the J end lost 6 bases, and 12 bases lay between the germline ends. The CDR3 DNA is TGTGCCAGTAGCCAGGGGTTAGGTCAGCCCCAGCATTTT. Translation: CASSQGLGQPQHF.

The chain couples TRBV5-4 to TRBJ1-1; possible D gene TRBD1, 5 bases. This CDR3 contains 16 residues. Germline assignment: CDR1 SGHNT and CDR2 YYREEE (reference sequence). V dropped 0 bases and J dropped 1 base, with 13 bases sitting between them. CDR3 nucleotide sequence: TGTGCCAGCAGCTTGGGTGCAAGGGGCGGGAACACTGAAGCTTTCTTT. Protein: CASSLGARGGNTEAFF.

The chain links TRBV10-3 to TRBJ1-3; D is undetermined. Germline V gene lookup returns CDR1 ENHRY and CDR2 SYGVKD. V shed 6 bases and J shed 0 bases, with 9 bases lying between them. The CDR3 has 14 amino acids. CDR3 bases: TGTGCCATCAGGAGAGGTAACTCTGGAAACACCATATATTTT. Translation gives CAIRRGNSGNTIYF.

This clone came up once. This sequence joins TRBV15 and TRBJ1-6; the D is unclear. CDR1 is LNHNV, CDR2 YYDKDF, per germline (reference sequence). V lost 4 bases and J lost 7, with 20 bases in between. The CDR3 length is 17 residues. CDR3 nucleotides: TGTGCCACCAGCACTGAGCTGAGGGCCGGTAGAAATTCACCCCTCCACTTT. Protein sequence: CATSTELRAGRNSPLHF.

This clone was found once. DNA for the CDR3: TGTGCCATCCGGACTAGCGGGGCCCCTCTCTACGAGCAGTACTTC. Its protein product is CAIRTSGAPLYEQYF. The chain couples TRBV10-3 to TRBJ2-7, with TRBD2 identical over 12 bases. Germline V gene sequence: CDR1 ENHRY, CDR2 SYGVKD. The CDR3 covers 15 residues. V gave up 8 bases and J gave up 3 bases; unmatched junction bases: 8.

This chain uses TRBV14 with TRBJ1-2, with D uncertain. The CDR3 loop spans 13 amino acids. Trimming removed 1 base at V and 4 bases at J, with 7 bases between. CDR1 is SGHDN and CDR2 is FVKESK in the germline V gene. CDR3 DNA sequence: TGTGCCAGCAGCCAAGGGTCCAGCTATGGCTACACCTTC. This sequence encodes CASSQGSSYGYTF. Looking up the rest from reference TRBV14 and TRBJ1-2 gives the full variable domain: EAGVTQFPSHSVIEKGQTVTLRCDPISGHDNLYWYRRVMGKEIKFLLHFVKESKQDESGMPNNRFLAERTGGTYSTLKVQPAELEDSGVYFCASSQGSSYGYTFGSGTRLTVV.

The V and J genes are TRBV6-5 and TRBJ1-1, with 7 nucleotides matching TRBD1. V was clipped by 6 bases and J by 1 base; unmatched bases: 5. The CDR3 loop spans 14 amino acids. The germline CDR1 and CDR2 sequences are MNHEY and SVGAGI. CDR3 nucleotide sequence: TGTGCCAGCAGAGTCGGGACAGCGAACACTGAAGCTTTCTTT. Its protein is CASRVGTANTEAFF.

This chain uses TRBV18 with TRBJ1-1; the D gene is possibly TRBD1 (6 bases). The CDR3 covers 14 residues. The V end was cut by 6 bases, the J end by 4 bases, with 15 bases between. From germline, CDR1 is KGHSH and CDR2 LQKENI. In DNA form, the CDR3 reads TGTGCCAGCTCCCCAGGGGTTCAGGGCACTGAAGCTTTCTTT. Its translation: CASSPGVQGTEAFF.

J is TRBJ1-5 and V is TRBV7-2; 9 nucleotides agree with TRBD1. V lost 2 bases to trimming and J lost 7 bases; unmatched junction nucleotides: 6. The CDR3 covers 15 residues. Germline assignment: CDR1 SGHTA and CDR2 FQGNSA. CDR3: CASSLYDRGGQPQHF. DNA of the CDR3: TGTGCCAGCAGCTTATACGACAGGGGGGGACAGCCCCAGCATTTT.